Reported below is one T cell receptor beta chain. In TCRdb, the 5' RACE reads were re-called with MiXCR into one record per CDR3 protein. This table holds about 610,000 distinct CDR3 sequences, 17% found once. This specimen comes from a study of T-cell memory formation after mild COVID-19. The CDR3 is made up of 15 amino acids. V was shortened by 5 bases and J by 6 bases, with 20 bases between the two germline ends. In germline, CDR1 is SGHRS, CDR2 YFSETQ. This clonotype was sampled from an adult woman who had mild COVID-19 (a few samples of this study predate the infection). Cell type and time point are not known. The chain uses TRBV5-1 and TRBJ1-1; a possible D gene is TRBD1 (5 bases). Sequencing input: PBMCs or a T cell subset sorted from them (not recorded which). CDR3 in amino acids: CASSTTGTVKPEAFF. The CDR3 region has the DNA TGCGCCAGCAGTACTACCGGGACTGTCAAGCCTGAAGCTTTCTTT.